A single sample gave rise to the 10 T cell receptor beta chains below, sequenced in a study of cytomegalovirus exposure and HLA in healthy donors. The PCR employed 60 Vbeta primers together with 13 Jbeta primers. Produced via immunoSEQ multiplex PCR; TCRdb's table is partial and in-frame only. The table lists a few hundred thousand clones, approximately 80% of them singletons. Sequenced: PBMCs. These receptors all come from a man aged 25 to 40 in good health and CMV-seronegative.

The chain couples TRBV7-6 to TRBJ2-2; the match to TRBD2 covers 10 bases. The CDR3 is made up of 17 amino acids. CDR1 and CDR2 from the germline V gene are SGHVS and FNYEAQ. The trim removed 1 base at V and 4 bases at J, leaving 6 bases unmatched. The CDR3 region is CASSLGSGGALTGELFF. The CDR3 DNA is TGTGCCAGCAGCTTAGGGAGCGGGGGGGCCCTCACCGGGGAGCTGTTTTTT.

The rearrangement uses TRBV28 and TRBJ1-3, with TRBD1 as a possible D gene (5 bases). The V gene lost 6 bases and the J gene lost 0 bases, with 12 bases spanning the gap. CDR3 length equals 15 residues. CDR1 and CDR2 from the germline V gene are MDHEN and SYDVKM. The CDR3 DNA follows: TGTGCCAGCAGCACAGGCCACGTCTCTGGAAACACCATATATTTT. Translating gives CASSTGHVSGNTIYF.

About this clone: The identical CDR3 is also encoded by other nucleotide sequences in the sample. The rearrangement joins TRBV6-1 to TRBJ2-2; no definite D call. Trimming cost V 5 bases and J 6 bases, with 4 bases left between them. The CDR3 runs to 11 residues. CDR1 is MNHNS and CDR2 is SASEGT in the germline V gene. The CDR3 bases are TGTGCCAGCAGTCCTCCCGGGGAGCTGTTTTTT. Amino acid sequence: CASSPPGELFF.

This clone came up a few times. The chain recombines TRBV19 with TRBJ2-1; D might be TRBD2 (6 bases). This CDR3 contains 14 residues. Trimming removed 4 bases from V and 1 base from J, with 8 bases in between. The germline V gene has CDR1 LNHDA and CDR2 SQIVND (reference sequence). The CDR3 here is CASSTGGSYNEQFF. The CDR3 coding sequence is TGTGCCAGTAGTACCGGAGGGTCCTACAATGAGCAGTTCTTC.

The rearrangement uses TRBV2 and TRBJ2-5; 13 nucleotides line up with TRBD2. Germline V CDR1 and CDR2: SNHLY, FYNNEI. CDR3 size: 18 residues. Trimming cost V 6 bases and J 2 bases; bases outside gene matches: 12. CDR3 protein: CASSLQGGLAGFQETQYF. DNA of the CDR3: TGTGCCAGCAGCCTTCAGGGGGGACTAGCGGGGTTTCAAGAGACCCAGTACTTC.

The rearrangement joins TRBV28 to TRBJ2-5; 7 bases line up with TRBD1. The J call may be in error: the DNA end matches TRBJ2-7 better. Looked up from germline, CDR1 is MDHEN and CDR2 is SYDVKM. This CDR3 has 13 amino acids. The CDR3 region has the DNA TGTGCCAGCAGCCTGACAGGGTCCCGCGAGCAGTACTTC. As protein: CASSLTGSREQYF.

V is TRBV28 and J is TRBJ1-1; TRBD1 is a possible D gene (6 bases). Germline V gene lookup returns CDR1 MDHEN and CDR2 SYDVKM. The ends were cut back, 6 bases at V and 0 bases at J, with 23 bases in the middle. This CDR3 has 18 amino acids. CDR3 in DNA: TGTGCCAGCAGCACAGACAGGACCCTGTTAAGTCTGAACACTGAAGCTTTCTTT. This encodes CASSTDRTLLSLNTEAFF.

On this clone itself: One end of the junction does not line up with germline, which may come from a read error. The gene calls are TRBV7-9 and TRBJ1-5; D possibly corresponds to TRBD1 (5 bases). This CDR3 has 16 residues. Germline V lookup: CDR1 SEHNR, CDR2 FQNEAQ (reference sequence). The CDR3 reads CSSSFFGAGINQPQHF. DNA of the CDR3: TGTTCCAGCAGTTTTTTTGGGGCAGGAATTAATCAGCCCCAGCATTTT.

The CDR3 DNA reads as TGTGCCAGCAGCTTCAGGGGCCCAGGGACTGAAGCTTTCTTT. It yields the protein CASSFRGPGTEAFF. V gene TRBV7-8 combines with J gene TRBJ1-1, with D tentatively TRBD1 (6 bases). The V gene's germline CDR1 is SGHVS and CDR2 FQNEAQ. Trimming took 3 bases from V and 5 from J, leaving 13 bases between them. The CDR3 loop spans 14 amino acids.

The V gene is TRBV4-1, the J gene TRBJ1-5, with TRBD1 matching over 9 bases. This CDR3 comprises 17 residues. V trimming: 4 bases; J trimming: 2 bases; junction bases outside the gene matches: 9. In germline, CDR1 is MGHRA, CDR2 YSYEKL. The CDR3 sequence: CASSPPGTGWRNQPQHF. CDR3 bases: TGCGCCAGCAGCCCACCCGGGACAGGGTGGCGCAATCAGCCCCAGCATTTT.